This T cell receptor beta chain was identified in a study of cytomegalovirus exposure and HLA in healthy donors. Overall study findings and caveats: Productive rates of about 90% or about 30% were seen for most TCR beta V segments in an earlier analysis.

PCR amplification relied on 60 Vbeta primers (plus 13 Jbeta primers). Method: immunoSEQ multiplex PCR; TCRdb's copy keeps in-frame clones and lacks some. The table includes around 150,000 clones, about 60% detected once. This CDR3 has 15 amino acids. The J segment lost 5 bases and the V segment lost 4 bases, leaving 9 bases of the junction unmatched. Germline CDR1 SEHNR, CDR2 FQNEAQ (reference sequence). Points on this clone: Its antigen is undetermined.

Sequencing was performed on PBMCs. The V and J genes are TRBV7-9 and TRBJ1-2; 8 bases line up with TRBD1. This TCR was sampled from a woman aged 55 to 70 in good health and CMV-seropositive. The CDR3 DNA is TGTGCCAGCAGCTCGAAACAGGGGGTTTCTTATGGCTACACCTTC. Its translation is CASSSKQGVSYGYTF. Full variable domain (missing parts from reference TRBV7-9 and TRBJ1-2): DTGVSQNPRHKITKRGQNVTFRCDPISEHNRLYWYRQTLGQGPEFLTYFQNEAQLEKSRLLSDRFSAERPKGSFSTLEIQRTEQGDSAMYLCASSSKQGVSYGYTFGSGTRLTVV.